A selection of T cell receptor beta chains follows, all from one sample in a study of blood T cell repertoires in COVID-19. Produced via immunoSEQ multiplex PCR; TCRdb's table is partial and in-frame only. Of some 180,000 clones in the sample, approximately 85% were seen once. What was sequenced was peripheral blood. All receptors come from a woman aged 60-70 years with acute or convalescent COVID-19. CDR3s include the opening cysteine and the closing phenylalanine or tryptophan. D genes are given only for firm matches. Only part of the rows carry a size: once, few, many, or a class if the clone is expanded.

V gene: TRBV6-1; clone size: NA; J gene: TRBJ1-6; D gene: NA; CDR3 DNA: TGTGCCAGCAGTGAACGGGAACTGGATTCACCCCTCCACTTT; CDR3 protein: CASSERELDSPLHF
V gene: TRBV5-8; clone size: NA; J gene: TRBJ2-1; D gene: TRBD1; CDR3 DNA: TGTGCCAGCAGCTTAGGGACAGGGAGCGGATACAATGAGCAGTTCTTC; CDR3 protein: CASSLGTGSGYNEQFF
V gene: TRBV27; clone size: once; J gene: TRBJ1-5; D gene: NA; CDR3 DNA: TGTGCCAGCAGTTTACTCGCGGGAGTGGGCAATCAGCCCCAGCATTTT; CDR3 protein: CASSLLAGVGNQPQHF
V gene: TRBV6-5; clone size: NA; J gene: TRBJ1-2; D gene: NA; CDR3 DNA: TGTGCCGGGGCGAGGATTGGTCCCTATGGCTACACCTTC; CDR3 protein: CAGARIGPYGYTF
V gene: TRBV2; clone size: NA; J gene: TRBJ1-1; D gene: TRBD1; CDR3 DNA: TGTGCCAGCAGTGAAGCGACAGGGGGAGTGGGCACTGAAGCTTTCTTT; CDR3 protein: CASSEATGGVGTEAFF
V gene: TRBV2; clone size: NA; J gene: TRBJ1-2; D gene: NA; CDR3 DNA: TGTGCCAGCAGCGCCCTCTCGGGGGGCTACACCTTC; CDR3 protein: CASSALSGGYTF
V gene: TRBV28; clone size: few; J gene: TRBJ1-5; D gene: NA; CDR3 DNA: TGTGCCAGCAGTTTTATGGCTAGGCTCAGCAATCAGCCCCAGCATTTT; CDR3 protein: CASSFMARLSNQPQHF
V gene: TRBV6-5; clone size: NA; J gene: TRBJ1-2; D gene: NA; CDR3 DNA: TGTGCCAGCAGTAACGACAGATTACTGTATGGCTACACCTTC; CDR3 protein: CASSNDRLLYGYTF
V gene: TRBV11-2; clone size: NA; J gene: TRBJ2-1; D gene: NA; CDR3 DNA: TGTGCCAGCAGCTTAGAGGGGCAGGGAGGCAATGAGCAGTTCTTC; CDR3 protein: CASSLEGQGGNEQFF
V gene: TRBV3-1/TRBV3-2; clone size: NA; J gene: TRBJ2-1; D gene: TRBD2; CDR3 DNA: TGTGCCAGCAGCCAAGGTCAGCTAGCGGGACTGGACAATGAGCAGTTCTTC; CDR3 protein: CASSQGQLAGLDNEQFF
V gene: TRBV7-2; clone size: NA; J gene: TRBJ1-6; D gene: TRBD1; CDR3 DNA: TGTGCCAGCAGCTTAAGGGGACAGGACTCTTTGGCCCTCCACTTT; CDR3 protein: CASSLRGQDSLALHF
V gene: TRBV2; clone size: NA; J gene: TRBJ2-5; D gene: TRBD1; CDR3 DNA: TGTGCCAGCATCAGGGGGCCCCAAGAGACCCAGTACTTC; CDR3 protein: CASIRGPQETQYF
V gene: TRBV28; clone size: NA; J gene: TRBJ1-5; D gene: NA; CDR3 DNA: TGTGCCAGCAGTTTAGGACAGTTCAATCAGCCCCAGCATTTT; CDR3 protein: CASSLGQFNQPQHF
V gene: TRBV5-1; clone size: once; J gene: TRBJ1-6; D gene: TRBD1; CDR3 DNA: TGCGCCAGCAGCTTAGGAGGGGACAGATCACCCCTCCACTTT; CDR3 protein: CASSLGGDRSPLHF
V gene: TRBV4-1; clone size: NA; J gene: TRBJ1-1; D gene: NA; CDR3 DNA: TGCGCCAGCAGCCAAGAGGAGGTCATGAACACTGAAGCTTTCTTT; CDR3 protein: CASSQEEVMNTEAFF
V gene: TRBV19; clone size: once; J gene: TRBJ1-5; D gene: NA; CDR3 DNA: TGTGCCAGTAAGGGGCAGGGGTGGCAGCCCCAGCATTTT; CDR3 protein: CASKGQGWQPQHF
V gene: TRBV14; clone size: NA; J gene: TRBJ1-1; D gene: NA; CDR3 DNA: TGTGCCAGCAGCCAAAGTCGGGGGGCGACTGAAGCTTTCTTT; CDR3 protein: CASSQSRGATEAFF
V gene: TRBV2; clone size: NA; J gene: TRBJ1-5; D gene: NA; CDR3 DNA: TGTGCCAGCAGTGTCGGTGGTGTCAATCAGCCCCAGCATTTT; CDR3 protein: CASSVGGVNQPQHF
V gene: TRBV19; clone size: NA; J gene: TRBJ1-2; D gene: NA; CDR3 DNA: TGTGCCAGTAGTATAGATTTATATGGCTACACCTTC; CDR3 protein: CASSIDLYGYTF
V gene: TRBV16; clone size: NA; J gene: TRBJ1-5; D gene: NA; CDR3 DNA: TGTGCCAGCAGCCAAAGTACAGGTCGCAATCAGCCCCAGCATTTT; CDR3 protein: CASSQSTGRNQPQHF
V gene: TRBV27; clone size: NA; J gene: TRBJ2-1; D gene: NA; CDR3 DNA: TGTGCCAGCAGTTTTCAAAGCAGGGATTACAATGAGCAGTTCTTC; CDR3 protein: CASSFQSRDYNEQFF
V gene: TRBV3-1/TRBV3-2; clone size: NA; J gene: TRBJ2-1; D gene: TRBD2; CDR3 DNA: TGTGCCAGCAGCCAAGATGGAGGGTGGAAGACTAGCCCGCAGTTCTTC; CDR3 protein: CASSQDGGWKTSPQFF
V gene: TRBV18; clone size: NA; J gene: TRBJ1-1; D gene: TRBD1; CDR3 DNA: TGTGCCAGCTCACCTCGACAGGGGAACACTGAAGCTTTCTTT; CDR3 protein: CASSPRQGNTEAFF
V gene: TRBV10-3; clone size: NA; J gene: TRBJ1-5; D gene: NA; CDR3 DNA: TGTGCCATCAGTGCCCAGGGGATGGTGGATCAGCCCCAGCATTTT; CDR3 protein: CAISAQGMVDQPQHF
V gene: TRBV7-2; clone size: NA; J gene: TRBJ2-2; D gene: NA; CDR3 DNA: TGTGCCAGCAGCATACAGGGCCCTGACCGGGAGCTGTTTTTT; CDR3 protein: CASSIQGPDRELFF
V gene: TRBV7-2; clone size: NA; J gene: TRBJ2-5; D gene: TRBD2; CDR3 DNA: TGTGCCAGCAGCTTAGCGACTAGCGGGGGAGAGACCCAGTACTTC; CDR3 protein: CASSLATSGGETQYF
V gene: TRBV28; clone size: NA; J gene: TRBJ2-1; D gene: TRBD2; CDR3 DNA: TGTGCCAGCAGTCCAACCTCAGCGGGAGTGGGGGATGAGCAGTTCTTC; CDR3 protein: CASSPTSAGVGDEQFF
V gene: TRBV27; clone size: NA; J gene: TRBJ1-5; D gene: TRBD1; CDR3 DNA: TGTGCCAGCAGTTTTCGAGGGGGCGATCAGCCCCAGCATTTT; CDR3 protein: CASSFRGGDQPQHF
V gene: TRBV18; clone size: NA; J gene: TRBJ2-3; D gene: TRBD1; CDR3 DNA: TGTGCCAGCTCGACCGGGGAGGGGACAGGGCATGATACGCAGTATTTT; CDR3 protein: CASSTGEGTGHDTQYF
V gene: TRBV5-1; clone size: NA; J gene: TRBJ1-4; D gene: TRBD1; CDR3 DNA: TGCGCCAGCAGCTCCTCCGGGACAGGGGAAAAACTGTTTTTT; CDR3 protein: CASSSSGTGEKLFF
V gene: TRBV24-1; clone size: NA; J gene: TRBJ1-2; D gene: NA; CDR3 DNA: TGTGCCACCAGTGATCAGCGCGGGTGGGAGGGCTACACCTTC; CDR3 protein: CATSDQRGWEGYTF
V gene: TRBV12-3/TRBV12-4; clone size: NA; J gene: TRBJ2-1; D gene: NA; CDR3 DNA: TGTGCCAGCAGTTTCAGGGGCTACAATGAGCAGTTCTTC; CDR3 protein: CASSFRGYNEQFF
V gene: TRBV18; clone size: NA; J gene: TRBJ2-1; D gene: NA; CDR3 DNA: TGTGCCAGCTCACCCAAGGCGACTAATGAGCAGTTCTTC; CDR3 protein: CASSPKATNEQFF
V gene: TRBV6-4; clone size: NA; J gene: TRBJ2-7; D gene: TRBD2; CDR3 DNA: TGTGCCAGCAGTGAGAGTCGGACTAGCGGGACATTGTACTTC; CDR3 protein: CASSESRTSGTLYF
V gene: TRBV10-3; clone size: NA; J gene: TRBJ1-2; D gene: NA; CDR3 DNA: TGTGCCATCACCGGGGGAGAGGGCCTGAACTATGGCTACACCTTC; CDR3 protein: CAITGGEGLNYGYTF
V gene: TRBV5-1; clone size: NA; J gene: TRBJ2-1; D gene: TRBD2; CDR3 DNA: TGCGCCAGCAGCTTGGGGGGAGGGAAGTATGAGCAGTTCTTC; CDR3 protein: CASSLGGGKYEQFF
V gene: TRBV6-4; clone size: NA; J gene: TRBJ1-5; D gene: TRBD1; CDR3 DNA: TGTGCCAGCAGGTCACACGGTCGGGACAGGGGATATCAGCCCCAGCATTTT; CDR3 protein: CASRSHGRDRGYQPQHF
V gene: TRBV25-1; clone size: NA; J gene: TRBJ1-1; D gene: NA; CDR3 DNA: TGTGCCAGCGGCGGTCCCATGAACACTGAAGCTTTCTTT; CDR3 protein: CASGGPMNTEAFF
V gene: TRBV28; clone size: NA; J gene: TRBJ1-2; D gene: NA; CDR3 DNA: TGTGCCAGCAGTCCTCACAGCTATGGCTACACCTTC; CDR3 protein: CASSPHSYGYTF
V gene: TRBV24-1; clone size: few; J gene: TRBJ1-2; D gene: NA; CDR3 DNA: TGTGCCACCAGTGATTTTGGAGTTAACTATGGCTACACCTTC; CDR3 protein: CATSDFGVNYGYTF
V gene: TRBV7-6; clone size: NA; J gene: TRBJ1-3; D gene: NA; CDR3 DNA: TGTGCCAGCAGCTTTCGGTACCGGGACTCTGGAAACACCATATATTTT; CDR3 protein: CASSFRYRDSGNTIYF
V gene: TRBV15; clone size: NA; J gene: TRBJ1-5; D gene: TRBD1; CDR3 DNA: TGTGCCACCAGCAGAGGGACAGGGGATTATCAGCCCCAGCATTTT; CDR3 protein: CATSRGTGDYQPQHF
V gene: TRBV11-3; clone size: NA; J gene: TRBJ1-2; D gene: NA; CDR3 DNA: TGTGCCAGCAGCTTGGCTCAGGACTATGGCTACACCTTC; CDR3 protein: CASSLAQDYGYTF
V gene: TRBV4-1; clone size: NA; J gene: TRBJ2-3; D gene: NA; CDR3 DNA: TGCGCCAGCAGGCTACTAGCTGGGAATAAAGATACGCAGTATTTT; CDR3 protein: CASRLLAGNKDTQYF
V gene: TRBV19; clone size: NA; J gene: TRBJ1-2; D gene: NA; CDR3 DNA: TGTGCCAGTAGTTCGGACAGAAGAGGCACCAACTATGGCTACACCTTC; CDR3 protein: CASSSDRRGTNYGYTF
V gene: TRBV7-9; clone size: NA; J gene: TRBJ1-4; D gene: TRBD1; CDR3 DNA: TGTGCCAGCAGCTTAAATGCCGGGACAGGGGCTTTAGAAAAACTGTTTTTT; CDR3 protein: CASSLNAGTGALEKLFF
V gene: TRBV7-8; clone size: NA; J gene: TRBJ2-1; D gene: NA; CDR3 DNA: TGTGCCAGCAGCTTAGGGAGCAGGGTTGGGTACAATGAGCAGTTCTTC; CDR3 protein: CASSLGSRVGYNEQFF
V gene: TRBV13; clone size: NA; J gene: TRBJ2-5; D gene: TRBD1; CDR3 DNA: TGTGCCAGCAGCTCGTCGGACAGGGCCCACCAAGAGACCCAGTACTTC; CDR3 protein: CASSSSDRAHQETQYF
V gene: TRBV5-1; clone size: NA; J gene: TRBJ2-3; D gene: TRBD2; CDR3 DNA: TGCGCCAGCAGGGTGACTAGCGGGATTGATACGCAGTATTTT; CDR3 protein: CASRVTSGIDTQYF
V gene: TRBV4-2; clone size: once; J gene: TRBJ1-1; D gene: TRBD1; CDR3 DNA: TGTGCCAGCAGCCACGATCGGACAGGGGGCATGGGGACTTTCTTT; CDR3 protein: CASSHDRTGGMGTFF
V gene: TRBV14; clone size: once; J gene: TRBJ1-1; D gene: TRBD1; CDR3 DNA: TGTGCCAGCAGCCAAGATTTGGGGACAGGGGGCGCGTATACTGAAGCTTTCTTT; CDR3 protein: CASSQDLGTGGAYTEAFF
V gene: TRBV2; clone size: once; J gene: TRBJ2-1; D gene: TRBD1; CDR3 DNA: TGTGCCAGCAGCCGGGACAGGGTTTCCGATGAGCAGTTCTTC; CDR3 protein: CASSRDRVSDEQFF
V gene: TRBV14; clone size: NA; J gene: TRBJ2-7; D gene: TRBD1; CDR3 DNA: TGTGCCAGCAGCCAAAGGGGGGGGACAGGGGCCTACGAGCAGTACTTC; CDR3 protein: CASSQRGGTGAYEQYF
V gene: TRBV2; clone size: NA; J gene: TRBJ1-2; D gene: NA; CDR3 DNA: TGTGCCAGCAGTGGGGTCAGCCTAGCCGACTATGGCTACACCTTC; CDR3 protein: CASSGVSLADYGYTF
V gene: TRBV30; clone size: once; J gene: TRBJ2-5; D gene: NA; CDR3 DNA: TGTGCCTGGAAGGTTCCGGGAGCGAGAGAGACCCAGTACTTC; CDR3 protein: CAWKVPGARETQYF
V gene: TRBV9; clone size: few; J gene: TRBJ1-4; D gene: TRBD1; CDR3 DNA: TGTGCCAGCAGCCCTTCGACAGGGAATGAAAAACTGTTTTTT; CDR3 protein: CASSPSTGNEKLFF